The sequence of this T cell receptor beta chain was determined in a study of cytomegalovirus exposure and HLA in healthy donors. Study outcomes and limitations: A later analysis found that most CMV-associated TCR beta chains appeared HLA-restricted. Within an earlier analysis, most TCR beta V segments proved productive either about 90% or about 30% of the time. The authors enumerated under 200 TCR beta chains as linked to cytomegalovirus.

As for this clone: The antigen remains undetermined.

Germline CDR1 GTSNPN, CDR2 SVGIG (reference sequence). CDR3 length: 16 amino acids. V was shortened by 5 bases and J by 4 bases, with 21 bases between the two germline ends. The PCR ran on 60 Vbeta and 13 Jbeta primers. Profiled with immunoSEQ multiplex PCR; TCRdb holds only in-frame clones, not every one. This table holds about 150,000 clones, approximately 80% found once. Sequencing was done on a sample of PBMCs. V is TRBV30 and J is TRBJ1-3; TRBD1 might be the D (6 bases). This TCR derives from a woman aged 40 to 50 in good health and CMV-seronegative. As DNA, the CDR3 is TGTGCCTGGGGTTTGGGGGCATCGGTTCGCGGAAACACCATATATTTT. Protein product: CAWGLGASVRGNTIYF.